This T cell receptor (beta chain) was identified in a study of shared clonotypes between healthy human individuals. The V end was cut by 4 bases, the J end by 6 bases, with 13 bases between. Germline loops: CDR1 SGHKS, CDR2 YYEKEE (reference sequence). CDR3 length: 13 residues. Template for every sorted-subset replicate PCR totaled approximately 0.2 ug DNA, roughly 30,000 T cell genomes. Profiled with immunoSEQ multiplex PCR; TCRdb holds only in-frame clones, not every one. The table includes around 990,000 clones, approximately 75% detected once. What was sequenced was memory CD4+ T cells from PBMCs. The subset: CD45RA-negative fraction. The TCR sequence derives from a man aged 18 to 30 in good health. Some clones in this sample may be carry-over from other donors' samples. The V and J genes are TRBV5-5 and TRBJ1-1; D uncertain. For the CDR3, the DNA is TGTGCCAGCAGCCCCCCAGCGTTGCCTGAAGCTTTCTTT. This sequence encodes CASSPPALPEAFF. Full variable domain (rest looked up from reference TRBV5-5 and TRBJ1-1): DAGVTQSPTHLIKTRGQQVTLRCSPISGHKSVSWYQQVLGQGPQFIFQYYEKEERGRGNFPDRFSARQFPNYSSELNVNALLLGDSALYLCASSPPALPEAFFGQGTRLTVV.